These 32 T cell receptor beta chains share one sample of origin, sequenced in a study of T cells in Graves' hyperthyroidism and ophthalmopathy. Amplification of TCR beta CDR3 regions was performed using RNA transcripts as template. Initially, a first-round RT-PCR of the TCR CDR3 employed the HTBI primer set. TCRdb used MiXCR to reprocess the multiplex PCR reads, holding one entry per CDR3 protein. This sample carries approximately 640,000 distinct CDR3 sequences, around 15% of them seen once, and the ten largest clones take 3% to 4%. The specimen sequenced was blood. Receptors originate from a woman aged 25-40 years with Graves' hyperthyroidism.

This clonotype was recorded at least ten times. The gene calls are TRBV28 and TRBJ1-1; D call uncertain. Germline CDR1 MDHEN, CDR2 SYDVKM. Trimming shortened V by 4 bases and J by 5 bases, and 14 bases separated the two germline ends. CDR3 length: 14 residues. The CDR3 nucleotides are TGTGCCAGCAGTTCAGTGGGAGTAGTGACTGAAGCTTTCTTT. It codes for CASSSVGVVTEAFF.

V and J are TRBV7-8 and TRBJ1-5, with a possible D match to TRBD1 (6 bases). The CDR3 is 15 residues long. V lost 2 bases, J lost 6 bases, and 14 bases lay in between. The germline V gene encodes CDR1 SGHVS and CDR2 FQNEAQ. The CDR3 loop reads CASSLSAGEVQPQHF. In nucleotides, the CDR3 is TGTGCCAGCAGCTTAAGCGCAGGGGAGGTTCAGCCCCAGCATTTT.

V gene TRBV7-9 combines with J gene TRBJ2-6; D remains ambiguous. The CDR3 runs 8 residues. Trimming cost V 1 base and J 18 bases, with 1 base left between them. The V gene's germline CDR1 is SEHNR and CDR2 FQNEAQ (reference sequence). As DNA, the CDR3 is TGTGCCAGCAGCTTAGGGACTTTC. Its protein product is CASSLGTF.

Concerning this clonotype: A read error is possible here, since a much larger clone lies one base away. Because the CDR3 is missing its conserved closing phenylalanine or tryptophan, this is likely a read error. The chain joins TRBV5-1 to TRBJ1-5; D gene unclear. There are 13 residues in the CDR3. V dropped 4 bases and J dropped 7 bases, with 12 bases sitting between them. Looked up from germline, CDR1 is SGHRS and CDR2 is YFSETQ. CDR3 sequence: CASSLGSSQPQHL. Written as DNA, the CDR3 is TGCGCCAGCAGCCTGGGGTCAAGCCAGCCCCAGCATCTT.

The rearrangement joins TRBV28 to TRBJ1-1; TRBD1 aligns across 11 bases. Germline-derived CDR1 and CDR2 are MDHEN and SYDVKM. This CDR3 spans 16 amino acids. V was clipped by 2 bases and J by 5 bases; unmatched bases: 7. This CDR3 is CASSLLGTGGVTEAFF. The CDR3 DNA follows: TGTGCCAGCAGTTTACTCGGGACAGGGGGTGTTACTGAAGCTTTCTTT.

This sequence joins TRBV20-1 and TRBJ2-5, with 13 bases matching TRBD2. This CDR3 is 18 amino acids long. The germline V gene has CDR1 DFQATT and CDR2 SNEGSKA (reference sequence). With 3 bases clipped from V and 3 bases from J, the junction kept 13 bases outside the gene matches. CDR3 sequence reads: CSASLWTSGRYDKETQYF. The CDR3 coding sequence is TGCAGTGCTAGTCTATGGACTAGCGGGAGATATGATAAAGAGACCCAGTACTTC.

This clonotype was counted at least ten times. V gene TRBV7-2 combines with J gene TRBJ1-4, with 8 bases that match TRBD1. Germline V gives CDR1 SGHTA, CDR2 FQGNSA. This CDR3 comprises 16 residues. After removal of 5 bases from V and 8 bases from J, the junction contained 13 bases not matched to a gene. The CDR3 DNA sequence: TGTGCCAGCAGCCCCGCCTCGACAGGGGTAGGGGAAAAACTGTTTTTT. Amino acids: CASSPASTGVGEKLFF. The full variable domain, rest sourced from reference TRBV7-2 and TRBJ1-4, is GAGVSQSPSNKVTEKGKDVELRCDPISGHTALYWYRQSLGQGLEFLIYFQGNSAPDKSGLPSDRFSAERTGGSVSTLTIQRTQQEDSAVYLCASSPASTGVGEKLFFGSGTQLSVL.

This clonotype came up many times. The chain carries TRBV20-1 and TRBJ2-1, with TRBD2 matching over 8 bases. The CDR3 is 12 amino acids. Germline V gives CDR1 DFQATT, CDR2 SNEGSKA (reference sequence). V dropped 7 bases and J dropped 10; count of bases not matched to a gene: 9. The CDR3 bases are TGCAGTGGTGGAGCGGGAGCACAAGAGCAGTTCTTC. Translating gives CSGGAGAQEQFF.

The chain couples TRBV6-2 or TRBV6-3 to TRBJ1-6; D is unresolved. The CDR3 has 12 residues. Germline V gives CDR1 MNHEY, CDR2 SVGEGT. V was trimmed by 2 bases and J by 10 bases, leaving 6 bases between them. Here the CDR3 DNA reads TGTGCCAGCAGTTACACTCGGTCACCCCTCCACTTT. Amino acid sequence: CASSYTRSPLHF.

In its sample, this clonotype was seen many times. This chain joins TRBV19 and TRBJ1-5, with TRBD1 matching over 7 bases. The CDR3 is 15 residues long. Germline CDR1 LNHDA, CDR2 SQIVND (reference sequence). V was clipped by 10 bases and J by 1 base; unmatched bases: 10. CDR3 DNA sequence: TGTGCCACCTCCCGGGGCAGGGGGAGCAATCAGCCCCAGCATTTT. Translated, it gives CATSRGRGSNQPQHF.

The rearrangement joins TRBV19 to TRBJ2-2; no clear D. This CDR3 spans 14 amino acids. Trimming removed 5 bases from V and 9 bases from J, with 16 bases in between. Germline V gene data show CDR1 as LNHDA and CDR2 as SQIVND (reference sequence). The CDR3 nucleotides read TGTGCCAGTAGTCCGCGAAGAGGTTCTTGGGAGCTGTTTTTT. Its translation: CASSPRRGSWELFF.

Many counts were recorded for this clonotype. This chain uses TRBV20-1 with TRBJ2-3, with 11 bases identical to TRBD2. Looked up from germline, CDR1 is DFQATT and CDR2 is SNEGSKA (reference sequence). V shed 0 bases and J 4 bases; nucleotides not matched to a gene: 3. The CDR3 totals 15 residues. The CDR3 region has the DNA TGCAGTGCTAGAGACCCTAGCGGGAGGTCAGATACGCAGTATTTT. Amino acid sequence: CSARDPSGRSDTQYF.

This clonotype was picked up many times. The rearrangement links TRBV20-1 to TRBJ2-1, with TRBD2 identical over 10 bases. This CDR3 has 14 residues. The V gene end was trimmed by 4 bases and the J gene end by 4 bases; junction bases not matched to a gene: 4. Germline-derived CDR1 and CDR2 are DFQATT and SNEGSKA (reference sequence). CDR3 in amino acids: CSANLAGVYNEQFF. The CDR3 region has the DNA TGCAGTGCTAATCTAGCGGGAGTGTACAATGAGCAGTTCTTC.

This clonotype was seen many times. The chain links TRBV28 to TRBJ2-7; no reliable D call. From germline, CDR1 is MDHEN and CDR2 SYDVKM. The CDR3 covers 13 residues. The CDR3: CSRAPPCSYEQYF. CDR3 bases: TGTTCCCGTGCACCTCCGTGCTCCTACGAGCAGTACTTC.

A note on this clonotype: A much larger clone lies one base from this, so it may be a read error. The V call is TRBV4-3, the J call TRBJ2-7; D gene uncertain. CDR1 is LGHNA, CDR2 YSLEER, per germline. The CDR3 sequence is 13 residues long. CDR3 protein: CASSQGVSCEQYF. CDR3 nucleotides: TGCGCCAGCAGCCAAGGGGTTTCCTGCGAGCAGTACTTC.

This clonotype appeared a few times. This chain links TRBV29-1 with TRBJ2-2; tentatively, D is TRBD1 (6 bases). The V gene lost 2 bases and the J gene lost 2 bases, with 9 bases spanning the gap. The CDR3 contains 14 residues. Per germline, CDR1 SQVTM and CDR2 ANQGSEA. The CDR3 DNA reads as TGCAGCGTTGAAACCGGGACAAACACCGGGGAGCTGTTTTTT. It translates to CSVETGTNTGELFF.

The V call is TRBV19, the J call TRBJ2-2, with 10 bases lining up with TRBD2. In germline, CDR1 is LNHDA, CDR2 SQIVND (reference sequence). V shed 5 bases, J shed 3 bases, and the junction held 9 bases outside the gene matches. This CDR3 is 17 amino acids long. The chain's CDR3 is CASSPRGLAGDTGELFF. DNA for the CDR3: TGTGCCAGTAGTCCTCGGGGGCTAGCGGGAGACACCGGGGAGCTGTTTTTT.

J is TRBJ2-1 and V is TRBV2, with no clear D. Trimming left V 3 bases short and J 7 bases short, with 16 bases between. CDR1 is SNHLY and CDR2 is FYNNEI in the germline V gene. The CDR3 contains 15 residues. The chain's CDR3 is CASSEERLARNEQFF. DNA of the CDR3: TGTGCCAGCAGTGAGGAGCGACTGGCTAGGAATGAGCAGTTCTTC.

The chain couples TRBV9 to TRBJ2-1; 7 bases are shared with TRBD2. CDR1 SGDLS and CDR2 YYNGEE come from the germline V gene. CDR3 size: 13 residues. Losses at the gene ends were 3 bases for V and 11 bases for J; bases not matched to a gene: 8. This CDR3 reads CASSGTNSGQQFF. The CDR3 DNA is TGTGCCAGCAGCGGCACTAATAGCGGGCAGCAGTTCTTC.

This clonotype was counted ten times or more. This chain links TRBV28 with TRBJ2-1; D is perhaps TRBD1 (5 bases). The CDR3 extends over 15 amino acids. CDR1 MDHEN and CDR2 SYDVKM come from the germline V gene. V lost 6 bases and J lost 4, with 16 bases in between. CDR3 in DNA: TGTGCCAGCAGGCCCATTGGGCGGACATACAATGAGCAGTTCTTC. Its protein product is CASRPIGRTYNEQFF.

This clonotype appeared many times. The chain carries TRBV19 and TRBJ2-2; 8 nucleotides match TRBD1. Germline V gene data show CDR1 as LNHDA and CDR2 as SQIVND (reference sequence). The CDR3 is made up of 16 amino acids. V trimming: 6 bases; J trimming: 0 bases; junction bases outside the gene matches: 6. In nucleotides, the CDR3 is TGTGCCAGTAGACCCGGACAGGGCGCGAACACCGGGGAGCTGTTTTTT. Translating gives CASRPGQGANTGELFF.

The chain combines TRBV18 with TRBJ1-1; the match to TRBD1 covers 7 bases. The trim removed 0 bases at V and 6 bases at J, leaving 4 bases unmatched. CDR1 is KGHSH, CDR2 LQKENI, per germline. The CDR3 spans 14 residues. CDR3 coding DNA: TGTGCCAGCTCACCACCCCAGGGGGGGTCTGAAGCTTTCTTT. The encoded protein is CASSPPQGGSEAFF.

This clonotype was counted ten times or more. V gene TRBV3-1 combines with J gene TRBJ1-1, with D possibly matching TRBD1 (5 bases). Looked up from germline, CDR1 is LGHDT and CDR2 is YNNKEL (reference sequence). The CDR3 runs 14 residues. The V end was cut by 4 bases, the J end by 2 bases, with 11 bases between. The CDR3 here is CASSPTAFNTEAFF. The CDR3 bases are TGTGCCAGCAGCCCGACAGCTTTTAACACTGAAGCTTTCTTT.

This rearrangement joins TRBV12-3 or TRBV12-4 to TRBJ1-1; 10 positions match TRBD1. The CDR3 is 15 amino acids. Trimming cost V 7 bases and J 4 bases; bases outside gene matches: 9. For the CDR3, the DNA is TGTGCCAGCAACCCGACAGGGGGCTCTGGCACTGAAGCTTTCTTT. Its translation is CASNPTGGSGTEAFF.

In its sample, this clonotype was seen a few times. The chain has TRBV7-8 and TRBJ2-1; unclear D gene. The V end lost 5 bases, the J end lost 5 bases, and 19 bases lay between the germline ends. From germline, CDR1 is SGHVS and CDR2 FQNEAQ. CDR3 length: 16 residues. The CDR3 region is CASSKSWQHRNNEQFF. The CDR3 DNA reads TGTGCCAGCAGCAAGTCCTGGCAGCACCGGAACAATGAGCAGTTCTTC.

The chain recombines TRBV9 with TRBJ2-1; 7 bases fit TRBD2. The germline CDR1 and CDR2 sequences are SGDLS and YYNGEE. V was clipped by 5 bases and J by 0 bases; unmatched bases: 11. The CDR3 spans 17 residues. CDR3 in amino acids: CASSARLLAGSYNEQFF. CDR3 sequence (DNA): TGTGCCAGCAGTGCCCGCCTGTTAGCGGGCTCCTACAATGAGCAGTTCTTC. The complete variable domain, with remaining parts taken from reference TRBV9 and TRBJ2-1, reads DSGVTQTPKHLITATGQRVTLRCSPRSGDLSVYWYQQSLDQGLQFLIQYYNGEERAKGNILERFSAQQFPDLHSELNLSSLELGDSALYFCASSARLLAGSYNEQFFGPGTRLTVL.

The rearrangement uses TRBV7-9 and TRBJ1-6; a possible D gene is TRBD1 (6 bases). CDR3 length: 12 amino acids. From germline, CDR1 is SEHNR and CDR2 FQNEAQ (reference sequence). Between the trimmed V and J ends, which lost 1 base and 15 bases, there was a span of 10 bases. The CDR3, as DNA: TGTGCCAGCAGCTTAGAGGGGGGCTTCCTCCACTTT. Residues: CASSLEGGFLHF.

The gene calls are TRBV20-1 and TRBJ1-5, with D maybe TRBD1 (5 bases). This CDR3 contains 17 residues. Germline CDR1 DFQATT, CDR2 SNEGSKA (reference sequence). V shed 6 bases and J shed 4 bases, with 25 bases lying between them. CDR3: CSAGPLGGTSFNQPQHF. The DNA for the CDR3 is TGCAGTGCGGGACCCTTGGGGGGAACCTCCTTTAATCAGCCCCAGCATTTT.

V usage is TRBV27 and J usage is TRBJ2-2, with D perhaps given as TRBD1 or TRBD2 (6 bases each). This CDR3 comprises 14 residues. CDR1 is MNHEY, CDR2 SMNVEV, per germline (reference sequence). Between the trimmed V and J ends, which lost 2 bases and 4 bases, there was a span of 8 bases. CDR3 protein: CASSLRGATGELFF. The CDR3 nucleotides read TGTGCCAGCAGTTTAAGGGGGGCCACCGGGGAGCTGTTTTTT.

This clonotype has a count of ten or more. The V and J genes are TRBV12-3 or TRBV12-4 and TRBJ2-1; 11 bases are shared with TRBD2. The CDR3 sequence is 17 residues long. Trimming at V came to 5 bases and at J to 1 base, leaving 7 bases not matched to a gene. Here the CDR3 DNA reads TGTGCCAGCAGTAGAGCGGGACTAGCGGATTCCTACAATGAGCAGTTCTTC. Protein: CASSRAGLADSYNEQFF.

This clonotype was seen only a few times. The chain recombines TRBV12-3 or TRBV12-4 with TRBJ2-7, with D possibly called TRBD1 or TRBD2 (5 bases each). Trimming took off 6 bases at V and 0 bases at J, with 15 bases between the two ends. CDR3 size: 15 residues. The CDR3 here is CASRGVGLTSYEQYF. The DNA for the CDR3 is TGTGCCAGCAGGGGAGTGGGGCTCACCTCCTACGAGCAGTACTTC.

This clonotype was found a few times. CDR3 region: CASSGQPTDTQYF. The CDR3 DNA is TGTGCCAGCAGTGGACAGCCCACAGATACGCAGTATTTT. This rearrangement joins TRBV6-2 or TRBV6-3 to TRBJ2-3; D is possibly TRBD1 (6 bases). V shed 5 bases and J shed 2 bases, with 8 bases lying between them. The CDR3 is 13 amino acids. Germline CDR1 MNHEY, CDR2 SVGEGT.